The rows below give T cell receptor beta chains drawn from one sample of a study of T cell responses to AZD1222 COVID-19 vaccine. TCRdb's table, derived via immunoSEQ multiplex PCR, lists solely in-frame clones and lacks some. Here the sample spans 200,000 to 250,000 clones, roughly 94% being singletons. Material: peripheral blood, obtained 28 days after the second dose of the MenACWY control vaccine. The source is an adult who received the MenACWY meningococcal vaccine as a control. Both conserved end residues are part of each CDR3. The D gene is left open where the match is weak. Expanded clones are given a class, and other clones once, few, many or no size at all.

TRBJ2-7 | TRBV28 | . | TRBD2 | CASSPRAPGLAVYEQYF | TGTGCCAGCAGCCCCAGAGCTCCGGGACTAGCTGTGTACGAGCAGTACTTC
TRBJ2-7 | TRBV30 | . | . | CAWSLGLGYEQYF | TGTGCCTGGTCCTTGGGATTGGGCTACGAGCAGTACTTC
TRBJ1-2 | TRBV7-2 | . | TRBD1 | CASSKPGQYGYTF | TGTGCCAGCAGCAAACCGGGACAGTATGGCTACACCTTC
TRBJ1-1 | TRBV10-3 | . | . | CAISGMAEAFF | TGTGCCATCAGTGGCATGGCTGAAGCTTTCTTT
TRBJ1-3 | TRBV7-9 | . | TRBD1 | CASSPTGRSGNTIYF | TGTGCCAGCAGCCCGACAGGGCGGAGTGGAAACACCATATATTTT
TRBJ2-1 | TRBV19 | . | TRBD2 | CASSITTSGSYNEQFF | TGTGCCAGTAGTATTACGACTAGCGGATCCTACAATGAGCAGTTCTTC
TRBJ2-7 | TRBV19 | . | TRBD2 | CASSRLAGDHGQQYF | TGTGCCAGTTCCCGACTAGCGGGAGATCATGGGCAGCAGTACTTC
TRBJ1-6 | TRBV6-2/TRBV6-3 | . | TRBD1 | CASSLPGQGTRPLHF | TGTGCCAGCAGTCTTCCGGGACAGGGTACGCGGCCCCTCCACTTT
TRBJ1-4 | TRBV28 | . | TRBD1 | CASSLDRGSEKLFF | TGTGCCAGCAGTTTGGACAGGGGAAGCGAAAAACTGTTTTTT
TRBJ1-2 | TRBV28 | . | . | CASSLPQGVGSNYGYTF | TGTGCCAGCAGTTTACCCCAGGGTGTAGGCTCCAACTATGGCTACACCTTC
TRBJ1-2 | TRBV5-4 | . | TRBD1 | CASSLRTGGGSSYGYTF | TGTGCCAGCAGCTTACGGACAGGGGGAGGCTCTAGCTATGGCTACACCTTC
TRBJ1-5 | TRBV24-1 | . | . | CATSDPGGQPQHF | TGTGCCACCAGTGATCCCGGGGGTCAGCCCCAGCATTTT
TRBJ2-2 | TRBV29-1 | . | . | CSAQRGGELFF | TGCAGCGCCCAACGGGGCGGGGAGCTGTTTTTT
TRBJ2-3 | TRBV6-5 | . | . | CASSRSQWGDTQYF | TGTGCCAGCAGTAGGAGTCAGTGGGGAGATACGCAGTATTTT
TRBJ1-1 | TRBV28 | . | TRBD1 | CASTRRTGGTEAFF | TGTGCCAGCACCCGGAGGACAGGCGGCACTGAAGCTTTCTTT
TRBJ1-1 | TRBV25-1 | . | . | CASSEYIQGEAFF | TGTGCCAGCAGTGAATATATACAGGGCGAAGCTTTCTTT
TRBJ2-7 | TRBV28 | . | . | CASSLGVGGEQYF | TGTGCCAGCAGTTTAGGTGTCGGCGGCGAGCAGTACTTC
TRBJ1-5 | TRBV7-8 | . | TRBD1 | CASSPRGQASNQPQHF | TGTGCCAGCAGCCCGAGGGGACAGGCTAGCAATCAGCCCCAGCATTTT
TRBJ1-1 | TRBV5-1 | . | . | CASQEGNTEAFF | TGCGCCAGCCAGGAGGGGAACACTGAAGCTTTCTTT
TRBJ2-3 | TRBV5-4 | . | . | CASSLDGGWVRTDTQYF | TGTGCCAGCAGCTTGGATGGGGGGTGGGTGCGCACAGATACGCAGTATTTT
TRBJ1-2 | TRBV5-1 | . | TRBD1 | CASSLEARTGGNYGYTF | TGCGCCAGCAGCTTGGAGGCCCGGACAGGGGGCAACTATGGCTACACCTTC
TRBJ1-6 | TRBV5-5 | . | . | CASSLPPATSSYNSPLHF | TGTGCCAGCAGCTTGCCCCCGGCTACTAGCTCCTATAATTCACCCCTCCACTTT
TRBJ1-1 | TRBV6-5 | . | TRBD1 | CASSYRDRSGAFF | TGTGCCAGCAGTTACCGGGACAGGAGCGGGGCTTTCTTT
TRBJ1-3 | TRBV6-6 | . | . | CASSYHLGPGNTIYF | TGTGCCAGCAGTTACCATCTGGGACCTGGAAACACCATATATTTT
TRBJ2-3 | TRBV4-2 | . | TRBD1 | CASSQGSGTGKDTQYF | TGTGCCAGCAGCCAAGGCTCCGGGACAGGGAAAGATACGCAGTATTTT
TRBJ2-5 | TRBV9 | . | TRBD1 | CASSQQGAGETQYF | TGTGCCAGCAGCCAACAGGGGGCCGGAGAGACCCAGTACTTC
TRBJ1-3 | TRBV3-1/TRBV3-2 | . | . | CASSQENTIYF | TGTGCCAGCAGCCAGGAGAACACCATATATTTT
TRBJ1-3 | TRBV12-3/TRBV12-4 | . | . | CASSLSGNTIYF | TGTGCCAGCAGTCTATCTGGAAACACCATATATTTT
TRBJ1-1 | TRBV3-1/TRBV3-2 | . | . | CASSQEAGPGAEAFF | TGTGCCAGCAGCCAAGAGGCGGGGCCGGGCGCTGAAGCTTTCTTT
TRBJ1-4 | TRBV28 | once | . | CASRPSGQRNEKLFF | TGTGCCAGCAGGCCCTCGGGGCAGCGAAATGAAAAACTGTTTTTT
TRBJ1-1 | TRBV30 | . | . | CAWSVGGNTEAFF | TGTGCCTGGAGTGTTGGAGGAAACACTGAAGCTTTCTTT
TRBJ2-7 | TRBV27 | . | . | CASSVDVSYEQYF | TGTGCCAGCAGTGTGGACGTATCCTACGAGCAGTACTTC
TRBJ2-7 | TRBV3-1/TRBV3-2 | . | . | CASSQAKFSGEQYF | TGTGCCAGCAGCCAAGCGAAATTCTCGGGAGAGCAGTACTTC
TRBJ1-3 | TRBV2 | . | . | CARQVSGNTIYF | TGTGCCAGACAGGTCTCTGGAAACACCATATATTTT
TRBJ2-2 | TRBV5-1 | . | TRBD2 | CASSLGTSGNGELFF | TGCGCCAGCAGCTTGGGGACTAGCGGGAACGGGGAGCTGTTTTTT
TRBJ1-2 | TRBV7-2 | . | . | CASSLEGSGGYTF | TGTGCCAGCAGCTTAGAAGGGTCTGGTGGCTACACCTTC
TRBJ2-7 | TRBV18 | . | . | CASSPPSHSGEQYF | TGTGCCAGCTCACCACCCTCACACTCCGGCGAGCAGTACTTC
TRBJ1-5 | TRBV27 | . | . | CATGGIGNQPQHF | TGTGCCACTGGGGGGATTGGCAATCAGCCCCAGCATTTT
TRBJ1-2 | TRBV7-2 | . | . | CASMPSWGVYGYTF | TGTGCCAGCATGCCTTCATGGGGGGTGTATGGCTACACCTTC
TRBJ1-1 | TRBV7-3 | . | . | CASAESGNTEAFF | TGTGCCAGCGCCGAGTCGGGGAACACTGAAGCTTTCTTT
TRBJ2-1 | TRBV18 | . | . | CASSPTPGNEQFF | TGTGCCAGCTCACCGACCCCCGGGAATGAGCAGTTCTTC
TRBJ2-5 | TRBV2 | . | TRBD2 | CASSEVTSGATQYF | TGTGCCAGCAGTGAGGTGACTAGCGGGGCCACCCAGTACTTC
TRBJ2-7 | TRBV4-1 | few | TRBD1 | CASSPGRGQDSYEQYF | TGCGCCAGCAGCCCTGGTAGGGGACAGGATTCCTACGAGCAGTACTTC
TRBJ2-1 | TRBV30 | . | . | CAWTDNNEQFF | TGTGCCTGGACAGATAACAATGAGCAGTTCTTC
TRBJ2-1 | TRBV29-1 | . | . | CSVVGRGSYNEQFF | TGCAGCGTTGTAGGTCGGGGTTCCTACAATGAGCAGTTCTTC
TRBJ2-7 | TRBV6-5 | . | TRBD2 | CASRRSGGSSYEQYF | TGTGCCAGCAGACGTAGCGGGGGTAGCTCCTACGAGCAGTACTTC
TRBJ1-2 | TRBV5-1 | . | TRBD1 | CASSSTGTSVGYTF | TGCGCCAGCAGCTCGACAGGGACATCAGTTGGCTACACCTTC
TRBJ2-5 | TRBV7-3 | . | . | CASSFGQGETQYF | TGTGCCAGCAGCTTCGGTCAAGGAGAGACCCAGTACTTC
TRBJ2-1 | TRBV24-1 | . | TRBD2 | CATSDRRLADNEQFF | TGTGCCACCAGTGACCGTCGACTAGCGGACAATGAGCAGTTCTTC
TRBJ2-1 | TRBV7-9 | . | . | CASSGPDEQFF | TGTGCCAGCAGCGGGCCGGATGAGCAGTTCTTC
TRBJ2-7 | TRBV12-1 | . | . | CASSFLGLGGENGYEQYF | TGTGCCAGCAGCTTTCTTGGCCTAGGGGGGGAAAACGGCTACGAGCAGTACTTC
TRBJ2-2 | TRBV19 | . | . | CASSKGPANTGELFF | TGTGCCAGTAGTAAAGGGCCCGCGAACACCGGGGAGCTGTTTTTT
TRBJ2-7 | TRBV28 | . | TRBD2 | CASSFSRTSGRSYEQYF | TGTGCCAGCAGTTTTTCCCGGACTAGCGGGAGATCATACGAGCAGTACTTC
TRBJ2-4 | TRBV6-5 | . | TRBD1 | CASGQGKNIQYF | TGTGCCAGCGGACAGGGGAAAAACATTCAGTACTTC